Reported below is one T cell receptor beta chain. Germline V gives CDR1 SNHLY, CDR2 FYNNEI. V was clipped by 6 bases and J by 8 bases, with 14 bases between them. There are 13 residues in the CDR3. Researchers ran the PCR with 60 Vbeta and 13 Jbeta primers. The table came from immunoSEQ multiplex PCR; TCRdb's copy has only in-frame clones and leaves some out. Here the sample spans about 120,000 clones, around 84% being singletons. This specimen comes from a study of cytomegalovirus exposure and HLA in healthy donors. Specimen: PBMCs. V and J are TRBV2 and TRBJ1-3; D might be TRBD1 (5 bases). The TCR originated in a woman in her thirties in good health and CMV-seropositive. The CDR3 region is CASRQRGADTIYF. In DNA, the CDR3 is TGTGCCAGCAGACAAAGGGGTGCGGACACCATATATTTT. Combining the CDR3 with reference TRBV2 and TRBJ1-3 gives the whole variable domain EPEVTQTPSHQVTQMGQEVILRCVPISNHLYFYWYRQILGQKVEFLVSFYNNEISEKSEIFDDQFSVERPDGSNFTLKIRSTKLEDSAMYFCASRQRGADTIYFGEGSWLTVV.